This is a list of T cell receptor beta chains from one sample in a study of CD8 T cells in ankylosing spondylitis. TCRdb re-called the 5' RACE reads with MiXCR, one entry per CDR3 protein. The sample contains about 150,000 distinct CDR3 sequences, around 7.9% of which appear only once. The sequenced material came from blood, either unsorted or a sorted T cell fraction (not recorded which). These receptors originate from a female donor with ankylosing spondylitis or in good health (not recorded which). Both conserved end residues are trimmed from each CDR3. Clone sizes are given selectively: once, few, many, or a class where the clone is expanded.

j_gene: TRBJ1-2
abundance: many
v_gene: TRBV5-1
CDR3aa: ASSFQGVDGYT

j_gene: TRBJ2-2
abundance: NA
v_gene: TRBV29-1
CDR3aa: SVPGLAGVGELF

j_gene: TRBJ2-1
abundance: NA
v_gene: TRBV3-1
CDR3aa: ASSQNDYEQF

j_gene: TRBJ2-1
abundance: many
v_gene: TRBV4-2
CDR3aa: ASSQAGGLAGLTGDEQF

j_gene: TRBJ2-1
abundance: many
v_gene: TRBV20-1
CDR3aa: SAAPRGLAGPSYNEQF

j_gene: TRBJ1-2
abundance: many
v_gene: TRBV7-2
CDR3aa: ASSLTGVANYGYT

j_gene: TRBJ1-1
abundance: many
v_gene: TRBV6-1
CDR3aa: ASREGPKNTEAF

j_gene: TRBJ2-7
abundance: many
v_gene: TRBV5-1
CDR3aa: ASSFAGAYEQY

j_gene: TRBJ1-1
abundance: many
v_gene: TRBV6-2/TRBV6-3
CDR3aa: ASSPTRGNTEAF

j_gene: TRBJ1-2
abundance: NA
v_gene: TRBV7-2
CDR3aa: ASSLALGGQLYGYT

j_gene: TRBJ2-1
abundance: many
v_gene: TRBV28
CDR3aa: AGRTSGGMGEQF

j_gene: TRBJ2-2
abundance: many
v_gene: TRBV12-3/TRBV12-4
CDR3aa: ASSWTGGSYTGELF

j_gene: TRBJ1-1
abundance: NA
v_gene: TRBV7-9
CDR3aa: ASSSGKNTEAF

j_gene: TRBJ2-2
abundance: NA
v_gene: TRBV5-1
CDR3aa: ASSRELDTGELF

j_gene: TRBJ1-1
abundance: many
v_gene: TRBV5-1
CDR3aa: ASIPGTGGMNTEAF

j_gene: TRBJ1-6
abundance: NA
v_gene: TRBV6-5
CDR3aa: ASSSQRHNSPLH

j_gene: TRBJ2-1
abundance: NA
v_gene: TRBV3-1
CDR3aa: ASSPRQGAYNEQF

j_gene: TRBJ2-1
abundance: many
v_gene: TRBV6-2/TRBV6-3
CDR3aa: ASSLGGASYNEQF

j_gene: TRBJ2-3
abundance: many
v_gene: TRBV5-1
CDR3aa: ASSLYGGGDTQY

j_gene: TRBJ2-1
abundance: many
v_gene: TRBV11-2
CDR3aa: ASSLDSGTYNEQF

j_gene: TRBJ1-4
abundance: many
v_gene: TRBV7-9
CDR3aa: ASSRDYEKLF

j_gene: TRBJ2-1
abundance: many
v_gene: TRBV4-3
CDR3aa: ASSRGQGTYNEQF

j_gene: TRBJ2-3
abundance: NA
v_gene: TRBV5-1
CDR3aa: ASSLERSTDTQY

j_gene: TRBJ2-1
abundance: many
v_gene: TRBV10-3
CDR3aa: AISETGQGPYNEQF

j_gene: TRBJ2-1
abundance: many
v_gene: TRBV12-3/TRBV12-4
CDR3aa: ASSLGQGLYNEQF

j_gene: TRBJ2-3
abundance: many
v_gene: TRBV11-2
CDR3aa: ASSIGTSTDTQY

j_gene: TRBJ1-2
abundance: many
v_gene: TRBV12-3/TRBV12-4
CDR3aa: ASSDRGSYGYT

j_gene: TRBJ2-3
abundance: few
v_gene: TRBV25-1
CDR3aa: ASSESRTGVGTDTQY

j_gene: TRBJ1-1
abundance: many
v_gene: TRBV4-3
CDR3aa: ASSQGLGGGGTEAF

j_gene: TRBJ2-5
abundance: many
v_gene: TRBV4-3
CDR3aa: ASSQDRRTQY

j_gene: TRBJ1-5
abundance: many
v_gene: TRBV6-1
CDR3aa: ASSGQVDQPQH

j_gene: TRBJ2-1
abundance: many
v_gene: TRBV4-3
CDR3aa: ASSQEGDWDNEQF

j_gene: TRBJ2-1
abundance: many
v_gene: TRBV5-1
CDR3aa: ASSLEDREDEQF

j_gene: TRBJ1-2
abundance: few
v_gene: TRBV7-3
CDR3aa: ASSLSDRAVSGYT

j_gene: TRBJ1-2
abundance: many
v_gene: TRBV7-6
CDR3aa: ASSLAGGLWYGYT

j_gene: TRBJ2-1
abundance: many
v_gene: TRBV10-2
CDR3aa: ASRKRGGLGEQF

j_gene: TRBJ2-7
abundance: many
v_gene: TRBV5-1
CDR3aa: ASSFRQPPYEQY

j_gene: TRBJ2-5
abundance: many
v_gene: TRBV28
CDR3aa: ASSFAGPIETQY

j_gene: TRBJ2-3
abundance: many
v_gene: TRBV29-1
CDR3aa: SPRTGDTDTQY

j_gene: TRBJ2-7
abundance: many
v_gene: TRBV20-1
CDR3aa: SARKQGWAGGEQY

j_gene: TRBJ1-1
abundance: many
v_gene: TRBV7-2
CDR3aa: ASSFDRGLNTEAF

j_gene: TRBJ1-3
abundance: many
v_gene: TRBV12-3/TRBV12-4
CDR3aa: ASRARLEGTIY

j_gene: TRBJ2-7
abundance: many
v_gene: TRBV6-5
CDR3aa: ASSYSVSYEQY

j_gene: TRBJ1-1
abundance: many
v_gene: TRBV7-6
CDR3aa: ASSQRRGTEAF

j_gene: TRBJ2-3
abundance: NA
v_gene: TRBV28
CDR3aa: ASSFPWGGGQY

j_gene: TRBJ2-6
abundance: NA
v_gene: TRBV27
CDR3aa: ASSFRTGLANVLT

j_gene: TRBJ2-3
abundance: many
v_gene: TRBV5-1
CDR3aa: ASSLQGVGTDTQY

j_gene: TRBJ2-1
abundance: many
v_gene: TRBV9
CDR3aa: ASSVTGTRNANEQF

j_gene: TRBJ1-1
abundance: many
v_gene: TRBV20-1
CDR3aa: SARLNLGRTEAF

j_gene: TRBJ1-6
abundance: many
v_gene: TRBV5-4
CDR3aa: ASSRYRGPDSPLH

j_gene: TRBJ1-6
abundance: many
v_gene: TRBV15
CDR3aa: ATSRASGVGNSPLH

j_gene: TRBJ1-1
abundance: many
v_gene: TRBV27
CDR3aa: ASHIQGRNTEAF

j_gene: TRBJ2-7
abundance: many
v_gene: TRBV6-5
CDR3aa: ASSYPPYEQY

j_gene: TRBJ2-5
abundance: many
v_gene: TRBV7-2
CDR3aa: ASSLEGQGSETQY